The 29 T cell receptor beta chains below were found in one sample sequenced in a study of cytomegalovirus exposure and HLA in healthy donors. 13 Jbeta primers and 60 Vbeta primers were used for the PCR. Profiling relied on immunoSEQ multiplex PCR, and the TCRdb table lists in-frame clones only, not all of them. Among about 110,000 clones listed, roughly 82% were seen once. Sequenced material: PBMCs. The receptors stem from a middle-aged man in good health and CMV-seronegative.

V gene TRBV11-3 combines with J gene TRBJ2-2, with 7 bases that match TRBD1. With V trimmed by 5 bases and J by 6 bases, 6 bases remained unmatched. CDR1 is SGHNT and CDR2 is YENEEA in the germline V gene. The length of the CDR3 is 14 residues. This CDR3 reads CASSGSRGSGELFF. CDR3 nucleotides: TGTGCCAGCAGCGGCTCCAGGGGGTCCGGGGAGCTGTTTTTT.

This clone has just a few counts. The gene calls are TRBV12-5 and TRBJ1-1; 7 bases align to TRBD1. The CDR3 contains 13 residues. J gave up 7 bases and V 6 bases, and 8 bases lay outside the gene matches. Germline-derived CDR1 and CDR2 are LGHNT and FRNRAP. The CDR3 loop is CASGQGNVFEAFF. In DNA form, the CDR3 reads TGTGCTAGTGGACAGGGGAATGTTTTTGAAGCTTTCTTT.

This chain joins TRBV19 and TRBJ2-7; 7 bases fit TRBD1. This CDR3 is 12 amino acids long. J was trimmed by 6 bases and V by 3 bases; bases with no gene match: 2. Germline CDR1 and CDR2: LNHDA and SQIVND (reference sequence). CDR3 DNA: TGTGCCAGTAGTATGGCAGGGGGCGAGCAGTACGTC. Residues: CASSMAGGEQYV.

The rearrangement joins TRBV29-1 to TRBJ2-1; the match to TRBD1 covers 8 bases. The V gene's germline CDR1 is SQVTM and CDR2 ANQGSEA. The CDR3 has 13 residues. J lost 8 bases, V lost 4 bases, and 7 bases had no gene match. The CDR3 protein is CSVGGTGRHEQFF. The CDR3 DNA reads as TGCAGCGTTGGGGGGACAGGACGGCATGAGCAGTTCTTC.

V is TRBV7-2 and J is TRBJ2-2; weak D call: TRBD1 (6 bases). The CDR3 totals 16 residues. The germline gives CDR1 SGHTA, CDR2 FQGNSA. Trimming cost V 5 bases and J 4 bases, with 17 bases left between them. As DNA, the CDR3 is TGTGCCAGCAGCCGGGCCAGGGGAAGGGGCACCGGGGAGCTGTTTTTT. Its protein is CASSRARGRGTGELFF.

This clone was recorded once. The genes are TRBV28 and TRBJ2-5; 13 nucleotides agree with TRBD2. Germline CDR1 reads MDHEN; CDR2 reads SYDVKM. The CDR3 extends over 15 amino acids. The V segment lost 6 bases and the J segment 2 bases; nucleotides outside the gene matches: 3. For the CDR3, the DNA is TGTGCCAGCAGGCAGACTAGCGGGGGGCAAGAGACCCAGTACTTC. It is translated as CASRQTSGGQETQYF.

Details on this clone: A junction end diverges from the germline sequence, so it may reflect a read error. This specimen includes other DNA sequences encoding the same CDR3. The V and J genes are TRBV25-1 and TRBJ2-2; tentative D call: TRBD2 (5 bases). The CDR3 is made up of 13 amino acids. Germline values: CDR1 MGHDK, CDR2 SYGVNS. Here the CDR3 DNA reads TGTGCCAGCAGTGTCCTTTCCACCGGGGAGTTGTTTTTT. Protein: CASSVLSTGELFF.

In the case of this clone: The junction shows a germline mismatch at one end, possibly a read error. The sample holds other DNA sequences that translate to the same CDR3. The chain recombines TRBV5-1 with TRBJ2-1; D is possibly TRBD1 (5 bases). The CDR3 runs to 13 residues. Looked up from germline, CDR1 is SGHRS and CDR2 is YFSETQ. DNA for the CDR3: TGTGCCAGCAGCTTGGACATGTACAATGAGCAGTTCTTC. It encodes CASSLDMYNEQFF.

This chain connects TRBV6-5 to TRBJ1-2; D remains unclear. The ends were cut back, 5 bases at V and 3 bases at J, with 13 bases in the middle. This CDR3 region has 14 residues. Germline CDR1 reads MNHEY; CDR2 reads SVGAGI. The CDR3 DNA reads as TGTGCCAGCAGTCTAGGGCGGGGTGACTATGGCTACACCTTC. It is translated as CASSLGRGDYGYTF.

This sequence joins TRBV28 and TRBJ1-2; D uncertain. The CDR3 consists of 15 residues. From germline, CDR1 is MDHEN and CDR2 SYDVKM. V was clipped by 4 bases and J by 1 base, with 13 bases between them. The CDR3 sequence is CASSSYTESNYGYTF. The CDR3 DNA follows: TGTGCCAGCAGTTCCTACACAGAGAGTAACTATGGCTACACCTTC.

In DNA form, the CDR3 reads TGTGCCAGCAGTTACTCGTGGCAGGGGGCTGAGGGCTACACCTTC. Its protein is CASSYSWQGAEGYTF. The chain has TRBV6-5 and TRBJ1-2; TRBD1 matches 8 bases. Germline V CDR1 and CDR2: MNHEY, SVGAGI. With 0 bases clipped from V and 8 bases from J, the junction kept 8 bases outside the gene matches. The CDR3 totals 15 residues.

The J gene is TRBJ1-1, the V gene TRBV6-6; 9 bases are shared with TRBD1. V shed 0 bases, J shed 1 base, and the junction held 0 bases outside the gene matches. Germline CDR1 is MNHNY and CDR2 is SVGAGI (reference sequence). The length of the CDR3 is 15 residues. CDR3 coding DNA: TGTGCCAGCAGTTACTCGGGACAGGGGAACACTGAAGCTTTCTTT. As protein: CASSYSGQGNTEAFF.

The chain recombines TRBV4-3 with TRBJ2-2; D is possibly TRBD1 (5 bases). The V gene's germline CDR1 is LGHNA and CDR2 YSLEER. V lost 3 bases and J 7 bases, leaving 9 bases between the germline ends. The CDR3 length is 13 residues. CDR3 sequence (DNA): TGCGCCAGCAGCCACAGGGTGCGCGGGGAGCTGTTTTTT. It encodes CASSHRVRGELFF.

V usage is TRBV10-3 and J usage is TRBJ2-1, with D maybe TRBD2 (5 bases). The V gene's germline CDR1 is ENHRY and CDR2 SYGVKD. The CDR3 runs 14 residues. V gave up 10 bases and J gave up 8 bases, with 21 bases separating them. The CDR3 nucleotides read TGTGCCAGTTTTGAGACTAAGGGATCTGATGAGCAGTTCTTC. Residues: CASFETKGSDEQFF.

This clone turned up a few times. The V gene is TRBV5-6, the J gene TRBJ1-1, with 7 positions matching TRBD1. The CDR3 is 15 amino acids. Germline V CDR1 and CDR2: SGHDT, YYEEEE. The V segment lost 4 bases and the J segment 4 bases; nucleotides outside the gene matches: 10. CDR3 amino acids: CASSLIYRGGTEAFF. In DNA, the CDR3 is TGTGCCAGCAGCCTAATCTACAGGGGAGGCACTGAAGCTTTCTTT. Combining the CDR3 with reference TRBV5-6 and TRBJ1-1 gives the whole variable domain DAGVTQSPTHLIKTRGQQVTLRCSPKSGHDTVSWYQQALGQGPQFIFQYYEEEERQRGNFPDRFSGHQFPNYSSELNVNALLLGDSALYLCASSLIYRGGTEAFFGQGTRLTVV.

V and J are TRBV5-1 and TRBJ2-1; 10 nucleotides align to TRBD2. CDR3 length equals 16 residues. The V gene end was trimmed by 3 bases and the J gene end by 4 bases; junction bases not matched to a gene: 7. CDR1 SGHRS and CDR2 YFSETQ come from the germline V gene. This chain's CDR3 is CASSSLLAGDYNEQFF. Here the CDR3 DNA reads TGCGCCAGCAGCTCCCTCCTAGCGGGAGATTACAATGAGCAGTTCTTC.

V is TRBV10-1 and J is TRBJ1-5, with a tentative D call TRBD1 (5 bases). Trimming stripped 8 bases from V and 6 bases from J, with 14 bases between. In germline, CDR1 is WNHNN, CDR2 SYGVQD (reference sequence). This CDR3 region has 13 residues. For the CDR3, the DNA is TGCGCCAGCGCCCCAACTCAGGGTCAGCCCCAGCATTTT. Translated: CASAPTQGQPQHF.

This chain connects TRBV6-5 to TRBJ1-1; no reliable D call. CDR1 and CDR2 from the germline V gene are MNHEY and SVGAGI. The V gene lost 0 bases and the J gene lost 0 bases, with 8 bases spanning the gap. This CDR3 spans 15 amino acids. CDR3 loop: CASSYSRRLNTEAFF. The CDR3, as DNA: TGTGCCAGCAGTTACTCGAGAAGATTGAACACTGAAGCTTTCTTT.

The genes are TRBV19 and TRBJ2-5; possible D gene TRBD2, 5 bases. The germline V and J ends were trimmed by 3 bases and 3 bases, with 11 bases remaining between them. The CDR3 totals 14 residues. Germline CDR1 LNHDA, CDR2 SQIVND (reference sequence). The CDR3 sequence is CASSINSGEETQYF. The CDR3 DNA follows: TGTGCCAGTAGTATTAACAGCGGAGAAGAGACCCAGTACTTC.

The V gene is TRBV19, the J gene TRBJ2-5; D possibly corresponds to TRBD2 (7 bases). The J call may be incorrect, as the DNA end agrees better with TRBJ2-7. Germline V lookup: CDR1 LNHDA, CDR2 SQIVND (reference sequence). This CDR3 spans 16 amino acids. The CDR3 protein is CASSKGGRGAYYEQYF. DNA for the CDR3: TGTGCCAGTAGTAAAGGGGGACGGGGGGCCTACTACGAGCAGTACTTC.

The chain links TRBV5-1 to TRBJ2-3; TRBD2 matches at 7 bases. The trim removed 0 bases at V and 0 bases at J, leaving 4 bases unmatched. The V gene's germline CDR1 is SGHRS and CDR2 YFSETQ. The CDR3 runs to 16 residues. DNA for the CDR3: TGCGCCAGCAGCTTGGTTGGCGGGGGAAGCACAGATACGCAGTATTTT. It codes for CASSLVGGGSTDTQYF.

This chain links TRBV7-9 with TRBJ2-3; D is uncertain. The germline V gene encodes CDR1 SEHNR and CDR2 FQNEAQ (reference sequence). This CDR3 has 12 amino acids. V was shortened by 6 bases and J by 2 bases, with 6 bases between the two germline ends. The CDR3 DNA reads TGTGCCAGCAGGCGCGACACAGATACGCAGTATTTT. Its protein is CASRRDTDTQYF.

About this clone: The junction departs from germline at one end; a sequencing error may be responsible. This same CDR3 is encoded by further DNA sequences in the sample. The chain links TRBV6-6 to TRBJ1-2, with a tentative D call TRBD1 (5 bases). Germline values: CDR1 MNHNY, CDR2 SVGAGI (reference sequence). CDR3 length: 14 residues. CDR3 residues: CASSYSQGTYGYTF. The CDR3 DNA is TGTGCCAGCAGCTACTCTCAGGGTACCTATGGCTACACCTTC.

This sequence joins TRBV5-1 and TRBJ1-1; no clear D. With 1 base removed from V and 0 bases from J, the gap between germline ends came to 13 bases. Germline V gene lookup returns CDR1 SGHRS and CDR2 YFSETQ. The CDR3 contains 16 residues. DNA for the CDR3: TGCGCCAGCAGCTTGTACCTGAGAGGTTTGAACACTGAAGCTTTCTTT. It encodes CASSLYLRGLNTEAFF. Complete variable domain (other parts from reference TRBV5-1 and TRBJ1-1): KAGVTQTPRYLIKTRGQQVTLSCSPISGHRSVSWYQQTPGQGLQFLFEYFSETQRNKGNFPGRFSGRQFSNSRSEMNVSTLELGDSALYLCASSLYLRGLNTEAFFGQGTRLTVV.

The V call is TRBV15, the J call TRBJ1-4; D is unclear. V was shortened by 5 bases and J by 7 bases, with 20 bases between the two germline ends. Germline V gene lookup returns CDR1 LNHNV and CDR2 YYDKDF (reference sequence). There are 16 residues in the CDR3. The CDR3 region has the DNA TGTGCCACCAGCGCCAGGTCCGGGGTAAAGGGTGAAAAACTGTTTTTT. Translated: CATSARSGVKGEKLFF.

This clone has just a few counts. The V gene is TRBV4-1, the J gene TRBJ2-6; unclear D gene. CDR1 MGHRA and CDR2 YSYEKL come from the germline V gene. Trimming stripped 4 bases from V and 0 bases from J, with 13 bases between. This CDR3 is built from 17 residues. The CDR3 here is CASSPRPRFSGANVLTF. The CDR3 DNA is TGCGCCAGCAGCCCCAGGCCCCGGTTCTCTGGGGCCAACGTCCTGACTTTC.

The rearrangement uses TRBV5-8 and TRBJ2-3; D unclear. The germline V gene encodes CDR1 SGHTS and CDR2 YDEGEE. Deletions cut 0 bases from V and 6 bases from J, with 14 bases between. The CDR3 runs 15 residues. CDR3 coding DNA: TGTGCCAGCAGCTTGGCGAGTATAGTCTCGGATACGCAGTATTTT. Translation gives CASSLASIVSDTQYF.

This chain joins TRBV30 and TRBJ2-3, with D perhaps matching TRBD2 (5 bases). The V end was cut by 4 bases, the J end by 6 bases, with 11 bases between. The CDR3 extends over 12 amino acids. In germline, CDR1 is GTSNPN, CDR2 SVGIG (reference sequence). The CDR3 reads CAWKTPGDTQYF. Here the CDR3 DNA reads TGTGCCTGGAAGACCCCGGGGGATACGCAGTATTTT. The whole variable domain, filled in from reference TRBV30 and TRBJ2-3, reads SQTIHQWPATLVQPVGSPLSLECTVEGTSNPNLYWYRQAAGRGLQLLFYSVGIGQISSEVPQNLSASRPQDRQFILSSKKLLLSDSGFYLCAWKTPGDTQYFGPGTRLTVL.

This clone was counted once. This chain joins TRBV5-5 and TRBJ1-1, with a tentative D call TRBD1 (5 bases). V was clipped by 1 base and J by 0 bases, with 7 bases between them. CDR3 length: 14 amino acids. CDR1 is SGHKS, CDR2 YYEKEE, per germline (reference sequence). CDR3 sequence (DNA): TGTGCCAGCAGCTTGAGACAGTTGAACACTGAAGCTTTCTTT. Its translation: CASSLRQLNTEAFF.